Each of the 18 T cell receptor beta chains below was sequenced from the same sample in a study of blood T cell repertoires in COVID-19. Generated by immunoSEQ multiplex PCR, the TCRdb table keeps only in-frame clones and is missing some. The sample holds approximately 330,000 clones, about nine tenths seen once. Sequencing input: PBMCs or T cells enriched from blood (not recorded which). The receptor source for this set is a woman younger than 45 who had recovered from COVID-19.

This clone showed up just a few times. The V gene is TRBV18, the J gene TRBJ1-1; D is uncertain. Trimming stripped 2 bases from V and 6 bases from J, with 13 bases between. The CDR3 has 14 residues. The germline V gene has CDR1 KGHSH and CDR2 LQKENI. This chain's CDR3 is CASSPLDFYAEAFF. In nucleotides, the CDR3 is TGTGCCAGCTCACCATTGGACTTTTACGCTGAAGCTTTCTTT.

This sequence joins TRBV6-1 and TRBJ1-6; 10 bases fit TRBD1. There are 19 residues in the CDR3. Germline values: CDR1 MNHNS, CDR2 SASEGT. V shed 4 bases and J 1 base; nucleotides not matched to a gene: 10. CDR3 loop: CASSGGQGLGVSYNSPLHF. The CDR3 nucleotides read TGTGCCAGCAGTGGGGGACAGGGGCTTGGGGTGTCCTATAATTCACCCCTCCACTTT.

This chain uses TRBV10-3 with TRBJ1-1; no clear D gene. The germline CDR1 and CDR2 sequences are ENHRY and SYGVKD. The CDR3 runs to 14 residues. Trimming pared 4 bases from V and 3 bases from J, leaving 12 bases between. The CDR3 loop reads CAISGGQIDTEAFF. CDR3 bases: TGTGCCATCAGTGGAGGTCAGATAGACACTGAAGCTTTCTTT.

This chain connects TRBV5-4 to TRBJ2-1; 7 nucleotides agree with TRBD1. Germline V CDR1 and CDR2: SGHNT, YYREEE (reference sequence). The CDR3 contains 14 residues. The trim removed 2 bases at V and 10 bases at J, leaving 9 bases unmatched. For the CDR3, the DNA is TGTGCCAGCAGCTTTCCTGACAGGGCCGGGGAGCAGTTCTTC. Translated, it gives CASSFPDRAGEQFF.

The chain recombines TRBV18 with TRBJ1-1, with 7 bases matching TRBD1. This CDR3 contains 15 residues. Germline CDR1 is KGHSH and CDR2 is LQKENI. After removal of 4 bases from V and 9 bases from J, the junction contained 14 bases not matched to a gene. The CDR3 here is CASSQDTPRDRKAFF. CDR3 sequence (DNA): TGTGCCAGCTCACAAGATACCCCCCGGGACAGAAAAGCTTTCTTT.

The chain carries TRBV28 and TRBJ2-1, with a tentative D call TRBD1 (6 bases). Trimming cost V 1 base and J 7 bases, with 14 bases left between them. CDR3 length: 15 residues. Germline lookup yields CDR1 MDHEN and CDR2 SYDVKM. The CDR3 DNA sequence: TGTGCCAGCAGTTTATACAGGGTCTCTAGAAATGAGCAGTTCTTC. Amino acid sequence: CASSLYRVSRNEQFF.

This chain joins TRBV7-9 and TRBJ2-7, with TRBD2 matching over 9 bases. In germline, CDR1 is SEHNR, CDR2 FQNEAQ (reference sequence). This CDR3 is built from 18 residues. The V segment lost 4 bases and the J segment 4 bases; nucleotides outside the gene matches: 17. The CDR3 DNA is TGTGCCAGCAGCTCCCGGGTCGGGCGGGAGGGCTTTACGTACGAGCAGTACTTC. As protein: CASSSRVGREGFTYEQYF. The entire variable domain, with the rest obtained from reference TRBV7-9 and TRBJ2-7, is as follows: DTGVSQNPRHKITKRGQNVTFRCDPISEHNRLYWYRQTLGQGPEFLTYFQNEAQLEKSRLLSDRFSAERPKGSFSTLEIQRTEQGDSAMYLCASSSRVGREGFTYEQYFGPGTRLTVT.

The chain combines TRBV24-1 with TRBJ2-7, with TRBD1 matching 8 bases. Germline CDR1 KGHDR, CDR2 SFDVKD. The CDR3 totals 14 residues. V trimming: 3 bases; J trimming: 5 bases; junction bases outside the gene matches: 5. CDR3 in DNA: TGTGCCACCAGTGATCGCGGGACAGGACACGAGCAGTACTTC. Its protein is CATSDRGTGHEQYF.

The CDR3 DNA is TGTGCCAGCAGTGAATACAGGGACCCAATCCAATACGAGCAGTACTTC. It specifies CASSEYRDPIQYEQYF. The V and J genes are TRBV6-1 and TRBJ2-7; D perhaps matches TRBD1 (6 bases). The V gene lost 2 bases and the J gene lost 4 bases, with 18 bases spanning the gap. The CDR3 spans 16 residues. Germline V CDR1 and CDR2: MNHNS, SASEGT.

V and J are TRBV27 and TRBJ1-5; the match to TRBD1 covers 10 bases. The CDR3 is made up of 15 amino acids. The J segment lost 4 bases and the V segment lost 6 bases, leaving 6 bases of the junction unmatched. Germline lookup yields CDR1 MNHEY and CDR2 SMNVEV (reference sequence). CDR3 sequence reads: CASSRDRGFNQPQHF. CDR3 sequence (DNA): TGTGCCAGCAGCCGGGACAGGGGCTTTAATCAGCCCCAGCATTTT.

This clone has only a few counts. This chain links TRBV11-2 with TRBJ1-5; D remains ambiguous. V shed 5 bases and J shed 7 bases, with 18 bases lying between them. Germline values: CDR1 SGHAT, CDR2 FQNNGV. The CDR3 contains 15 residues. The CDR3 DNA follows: TGTGCCAGCAGCAAAGAGCTCGAGGTTACCCAGCCCCAGCATTTT. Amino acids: CASSKELEVTQPQHF.

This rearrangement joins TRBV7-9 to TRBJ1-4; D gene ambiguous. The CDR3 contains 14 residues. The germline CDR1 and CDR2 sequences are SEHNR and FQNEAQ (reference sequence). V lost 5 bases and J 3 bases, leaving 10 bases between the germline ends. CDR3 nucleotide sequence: TGTGCCAGCAGCACCACAGCCTCTAATGAAAAACTGTTTTTT. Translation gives CASSTTASNEKLFF.

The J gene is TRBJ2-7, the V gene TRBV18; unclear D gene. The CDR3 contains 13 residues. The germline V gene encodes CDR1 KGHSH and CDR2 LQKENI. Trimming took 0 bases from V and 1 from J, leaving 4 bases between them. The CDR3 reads CASSPPASYEQYF. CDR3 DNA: TGTGCCAGCTCACCACCGGCATCCTACGAGCAGTACTTC.

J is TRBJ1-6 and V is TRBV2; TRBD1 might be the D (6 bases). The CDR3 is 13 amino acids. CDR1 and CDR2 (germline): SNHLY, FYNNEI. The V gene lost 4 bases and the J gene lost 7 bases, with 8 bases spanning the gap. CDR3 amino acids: CASSAGANSPLHF. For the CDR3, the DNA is TGTGCCAGCAGTGCAGGGGCAAATTCACCCCTCCACTTT.

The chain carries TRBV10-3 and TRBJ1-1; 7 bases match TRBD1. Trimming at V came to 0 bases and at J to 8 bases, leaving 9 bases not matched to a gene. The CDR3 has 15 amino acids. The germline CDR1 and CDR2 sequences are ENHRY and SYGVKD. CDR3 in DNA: TGTGCCATCAGTGAGTCGACAAGGGACAGAAGAGAAGCTTTCTTT. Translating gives CAISESTRDRREAFF.

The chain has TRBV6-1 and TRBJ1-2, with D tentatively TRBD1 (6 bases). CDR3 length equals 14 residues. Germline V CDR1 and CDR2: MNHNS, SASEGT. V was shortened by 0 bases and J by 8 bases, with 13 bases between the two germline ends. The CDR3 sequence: CASSEAYDRSGYTF. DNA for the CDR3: TGTGCCAGCAGTGAAGCGTACGACAGGTCGGGCTACACCTTC.

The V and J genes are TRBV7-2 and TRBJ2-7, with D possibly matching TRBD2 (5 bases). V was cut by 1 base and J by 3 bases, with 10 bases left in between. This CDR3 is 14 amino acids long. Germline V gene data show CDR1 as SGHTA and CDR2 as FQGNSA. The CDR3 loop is CASSLGPDFYEQYF. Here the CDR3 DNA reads TGTGCCAGCAGCTTAGGGCCGGACTTCTACGAGCAGTACTTC.

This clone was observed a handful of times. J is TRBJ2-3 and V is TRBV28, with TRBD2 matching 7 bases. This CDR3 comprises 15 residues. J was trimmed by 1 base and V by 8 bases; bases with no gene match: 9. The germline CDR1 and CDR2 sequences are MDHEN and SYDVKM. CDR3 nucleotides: TGTGCCAGCGTCGCTAGCGGTGCAGGCACAGATACGCAGTATTTT. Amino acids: CASVASGAGTDTQYF.